The sample holds many counts of the clone carrying this T cell receptor beta chain. Germline V gene lookup returns CDR1 DFQATT and CDR2 SNEGSKA (reference sequence). J lost 3 bases, V lost 1 base, and 9 bases had no gene match. CDR3 size: 17 residues. This specimen comes from a study of T-cell reconstitution after alpha-beta-depleted transplantation in children. During its preparation, the TCRbeta library received unique molecular identifiers. TCRdb redid the calling of the PCR reads with MiXCR, one entry per CDR3 protein. The sample holds under 300,000 distinct CDR3 sequences; approximately 10% are singletons and the top ten take 20% to 25%.

The chain carries TRBV20-1 and TRBJ2-3; 11 bases agree with TRBD2. The source was peripheral blood, collected 180 days after TCRalphabeta/CD19-depleted stem cell transplant. This clonotype was obtained from a male patient under 10 years old who had a stem cell transplant for chronic granulomatous disease, so the T cells may come from the graft donor. CDR3 sequence reads: CSARGASGGPYTDTQYF. DNA for the CDR3: TGCAGTGCTAGAGGGGCTAGCGGGGGGCCGTATACAGATACGCAGTATTTT.